This record looks at one T cell receptor beta chain sequence and its context. Its antigen is not known. The data originate from a study of T cell repertoires in cytomegalovirus infection. Study information: CMV infection together with matching HLA type was indicated by public TCR beta signatures.

Study conclusions and caveats: Carriers of CMV plus the relevant HLA were identified by cumulative public TCR beta family frequency.

The CDR3 is made up of 15 amino acids. Trimming cost V 7 bases and J 5 bases; bases outside gene matches: 6. Germline CDR1 reads SNHLY; CDR2 reads FYNNEI. One entry per CDR3 protein, called by TCRdb with MiXCR from the reads. The sample consists of fewer than 150,000 distinct CDR3 sequences, 30% of them appearing once. The chain employs TRBV2 and TRBJ2-1; 12 bases are shared with TRBD2. This receptor was obtained from a human donor in good health (CMV status not recorded). Some clones in this sample may be carry-over from other donors' samples. Source: CD8+ T cells from cultured PBMCs, taken from culture after CMV antigen stimulation. Here the CDR3 reads CASKPSGGAHNEQFF. CDR3 nucleotides: TGTGCCAGCAAACCTAGCGGGGGGGCCCACAATGAGCAGTTCTTC. The variable domain in full, completed from reference TRBV2 and TRBJ2-1, reads EPEVTQTPSHQVTQMGQEVILRCVPISNHLYFYWYRQILGQKVEFLVSFYNNEISEKSEIFDDQFSVERPDGSNFTLKIRSTKLEDSAMYFCASKPSGGAHNEQFFGPGTRLTVL.